The rows below give T cell receptor beta chains drawn from one sample of a study of T cells in tuberculosis. Here immunoSEQ multiplex PCR was the method, and the copy in TCRdb shows in-frame clones only, minus some. The repertoire holds some 30,000 clones, with under 95% as singletons. The sequences come from PBMCs, collected at tuberculosis diagnosis. The receptor source for this set is an adult with tuberculosis. Each CDR3 is given with its conserved first and last residue. The D gene is left open where the match is weak. Clone size appears in some rows only: once, few, many, or a class for an expanded clone.

clone size,J gene,D gene,V gene,CDR3 protein,CDR3 DNA
.,TRBJ2-1,.,TRBV5-1,CASRSSADTRSSYNEQFF,TGCGCCAGCAGATCGAGCGCGGACACCCGAAGCTCCTACAATGAGCAGTTCTTC
.,TRBJ2-7,TRBD1,TRBV19,CASSIQGTGRNPYEQYF,TGTGCCAGTAGTATCCAAGGGACAGGCCGTAACCCCTACGAGCAGTACTTC
.,TRBJ2-3,.,TRBV2,CASSYPGTSTDTQYF,TGTGCCAGCAGCTACCCAGGAACTAGCACAGATACGCAGTATTTT
.,TRBJ2-3,TRBD1,TRBV7-9,CASSVTGGDADTQYF,TGTGCCAGCAGCGTGACAGGGGGCGACGCAGATACGCAGTATTTT
.,TRBJ1-1,.,TRBV30,CAWSVQGNTEAFF,TGTGCCTGGAGTGTACAGGGAAACACTGAAGCTTTCTTT
.,TRBJ2-1,.,TRBV11-2,CASSLGGINEQFF,TGTGCCAGCAGCCTCGGGGGTATCAATGAGCAGTTCTTC
.,TRBJ1-4,TRBD1,TRBV5-4,CASSLAPGTGSEKLFF,TGTGCCAGCAGCTTGGCCCCCGGGACAGGCAGTGAAAAACTGTTTTTT
.,TRBJ2-7,.,TRBV19,CASSSDSYEQYF,TGTGCCAGTTCGTCAGACTCCTACGAGCAGTACTTC
once,TRBJ2-7,TRBD2,TRBV4-1,CASSQGSLAGGGAYEQYF,TGCGCCAGCAGCCAAGGGTCCCTAGCGGGGGGGGGAGCCTACGAGCAGTACTTC
once,TRBJ2-7,TRBD1,TRBV7-8,CASSPWGTGSDEQYF,TGTGCCAGCAGCCCGTGGGGGACAGGGTCCGACGAGCAGTACTTC
few,TRBJ2-5,TRBD2,TRBV9,CASSVDGSGRGETQYF,TGTGCCAGCAGCGTAGATGGTAGCGGGAGGGGAGAGACCCAGTACTTC
.,TRBJ1-1,TRBD1,TRBV7-2,CAGRGPMNTEAFF,TGTGCCGGCAGGGGGCCCATGAACACTGAAGCTTTCTTT
.,TRBJ1-2,.,TRBV19,CASSTQTVSGYGYTF,TGTGCCAGTAGTACCCAGACAGTGTCGGGCTATGGCTACACCTTC
once,TRBJ1-2,.,TRBV7-2,CASSLQRETNYGYTF,TGTGCCAGCAGCTTACAGCGGGAGACTAACTATGGCTACACCTTC
once,TRBJ1-1,.,TRBV28,CASSSPQEGRNTEAFF,TGTGCCAGCAGCTCCCCGCAGGAAGGAAGGAACACTGAAGCTTTCTTT
.,TRBJ2-5,.,TRBV6-5,CASSYRGQETQYF,TGTGCCAGCAGTTACCGGGGCCAAGAGACCCAGTACTTC
.,TRBJ1-1,.,TRBV7-9,CASSLSMNTEAFF,TGTGCCAGCAGCTTATCTATGAACACTGAAGCTTTCTTT
.,TRBJ2-2,.,TRBV6-5,CASSSSYSVTGELFF,TGTGCCAGCAGTTCCTCCTATAGCGTCACCGGGGAGCTGTTTTTT
.,TRBJ2-4,TRBD2,TRBV18,CASSSGLAGGRFSNIQYF,TGTGCCAGCTCATCGGGACTAGCGGGAGGACGATTCAGTAACATTCAGTACTTC
.,TRBJ1-3,.,TRBV9,CASRPGGSGNTIYF,TGTGCCAGCAGGCCCGGGGGCTCTGGAAACACCATATATTTT
.,TRBJ1-1,.,TRBV28,CASSPGVNTEAFF,TGTGCCAGCAGTCCAGGGGTGAACACTGAAGCTTTCTTT
once,TRBJ2-2,.,TRBV29-1,CSGLTDTGELFF,TGCAGCGGTTTGACAGACACCGGGGAGCTGTTTTTT
.,TRBJ1-1,TRBD1,TRBV5-6,CASSFLQGTEAFF,TGTGCCAGCAGCTTTCTACAGGGGACTGAAGCTTTCTTT
.,TRBJ2-1,.,TRBV13,CASSLNRDNEQFF,TGTGCCAGCAGCTTAAACAGGGACAATGAGCAGTTCTTC
.,TRBJ1-1,TRBD1,TRBV2,CASSGYLTGRDTEAFF,TGTGCCAGCAGTGGGTATTTGACAGGGCGGGACACTGAAGCTTTCTTT
few,TRBJ2-7,.,TRBV2,CASQPRVLASYEQYF,TGTGCCAGCCAGCCCCGAGTTCTAGCATCCTACGAGCAGTACTTC
.,TRBJ1-1,TRBD1,TRBV25-1,CASTLTGSMNTEAFF,TGTGCCAGCACTCTGACAGGGAGCATGAACACTGAAGCTTTCTTT
.,TRBJ2-3,.,TRBV11-3,CASSLGAGGLTDTQYF,TGTGCCAGCAGCTTGGGAGCAGGCGGTCTCACAGATACGCAGTATTTT
.,TRBJ2-7,.,TRBV10-2,CASINEDWSSYEQYF,TGCGCCAGCATTAATGAGGACTGGAGCTCCTACGAGCAGTACTTC
.,TRBJ1-3,TRBD1,TRBV6-5,CASSPGQGHTIYF,TGTGCCAGCAGTCCGGGACAGGGCCACACCATATATTTT
.,TRBJ2-1,.,TRBV2,CASSEAWGRQGDHNEQFF,TGTGCCAGCAGTGAAGCGTGGGGGAGGCAGGGGGATCACAATGAGCAGTTCTTC
.,TRBJ2-3,.,TRBV11-2,CASSPTGGATDTQYF,TGTGCCAGCAGCCCAACCGGGGGTGCCACAGATACGCAGTATTTT
.,TRBJ2-7,TRBD2,TRBV7-2,CASSPSGGARYEQYF,TGTGCCAGCTCCCCTAGCGGGGGGGCTCGCTACGAGCAGTACTTC
.,TRBJ1-5,TRBD1,TRBV7-2,CASSIRDRVDQPQHF,TGTGCCAGCAGCATAAGAGACAGGGTCGATCAGCCCCAGCATTTT
.,TRBJ2-2,.,TRBV28,CASMGRGKRDTGELFF,TGTGCCAGCATGGGTCGGGGGAAAAGGGACACCGGGGAGCTGTTTTTT
.,TRBJ2-1,TRBD2,TRBV14,CASSQWLAGINEQFF,TGTGCCAGCAGCCAGTGGCTAGCGGGGATCAATGAGCAGTTCTTC
.,TRBJ1-5,.,TRBV2,CASNEGWAQPQHF,TGTGCCAGCAACGAGGGTTGGGCTCAGCCCCAGCATTTT
.,TRBJ2-1,TRBD2,TRBV7-9,CASSFFGLADNEQFF,TGTGCCAGCAGCTTTTTTGGACTAGCGGACAATGAGCAGTTCTTC
.,TRBJ2-1,.,TRBV5-1,CASSLVGSNSYNEQFF,TGCGCCAGCAGCTTGGTCGGGAGTAATTCCTACAATGAGCAGTTCTTC
.,TRBJ1-2,.,TRBV2,CASSELQAADTVLYGYTF,TGTGCCAGCAGTGAACTACAGGCGGCCGACACGGTACTCTATGGCTACACCTTC
.,TRBJ2-7,.,TRBV2,CASSEALARGYEQYF,TGTGCCAGCAGTGAAGCGCTTGCCCGAGGGTACGAGCAGTACTTC
once,TRBJ1-1,TRBD1,TRBV4-3,CASSLEGTVRTEAFF,TGCGCCAGCAGCCTGGAAGGGACAGTGAGGACTGAAGCTTTCTTT
.,TRBJ1-1,.,TRBV18,CASSLMEGPEAFF,TGTGCCAGCTCACTGATGGAGGGACCTGAAGCTTTCTTT
.,TRBJ2-3,.,TRBV6-4,CASGRVFATDTQYF,TGTGCCAGCGGCAGGGTCTTTGCCACAGATACGCAGTATTTT
large,TRBJ1-2,TRBD1,TRBV5-1,CASSWDRTLGGYTF,TGCGCCAGCAGCTGGGACAGAACATTGGGTGGCTACACCTTC
.,TRBJ2-3,.,TRBV5-1,CASSPTGPTTDTQYF,TGCGCCAGCAGCCCGACAGGTCCAACCACAGATACGCAGTATTTT
.,TRBJ2-1,TRBD1,TRBV5-8,CASGRTGVYNEQFF,TGTGCCAGCGGGCGGACAGGGGTCTACAATGAGCAGTTCTTC
.,TRBJ1-5,.,TRBV5-3,CARSPVLGEGNQPQHF,TGTGCCAGAAGCCCCGTCTTAGGGGAGGGCAATCAGCCCCAGCATTTT
.,TRBJ2-2,.,TRBV4-1,CASSQGRGVNTGELFF,TGCGCCAGCAGCCAAGGGAGGGGCGTGAACACCGGGGAGCTGTTTTTT
.,TRBJ2-3,TRBD1,TRBV5-1,CASSLDRGGTDTQYF,TGCGCCAGCAGCTTGGACAGGGGAGGCACAGATACGCAGTATTTT
.,TRBJ1-5,TRBD1,TRBV2,CASRGITGAGHQPQHF,TGTGCCAGCAGGGGTATTACAGGGGCGGGTCATCAGCCCCAGCATTTT
once,TRBJ1-3,.,TRBV2,CASSETGSGNTIYF,TGTGCCAGCAGTGAAACGGGGTCTGGAAACACCATATATTTT
.,TRBJ1-3,.,TRBV4-1,CASSQGPTGTGNTIYF,TGCGCCAGCAGCCAAGGTCCTACAGGGACTGGAAACACCATATATTTT
.,TRBJ2-3,TRBD2,TRBV15,CATAGLSGATSTDTQYF,TGTGCCACCGCCGGACTGAGCGGGGCCACTAGCACAGATACGCAGTATTTT
.,TRBJ1-4,.,TRBV10-2,CASSEWSAGDHEKLFF,TGCGCCAGCAGTGAGTGGTCGGCAGGGGACCATGAAAAACTGTTTTTT
.,TRBJ2-7,TRBD1,TRBV29-1,CSVVLGQNYEQYF,TGCAGCGTTGTTTTGGGACAGAACTACGAGCAGTACTTC
once,TRBJ2-7,.,TRBV19,CASSQRNYYEQYF,TGTGCCAGTAGCCAGCGAAATTACTACGAGCAGTACTTC
.,TRBJ2-7,.,TRBV2,CASIAVTYEQYF,TGTGCCAGCATAGCGGTAACCTACGAGCAGTACTTC
.,TRBJ2-5,.,TRBV6-5,CASSYGVALGGETQYF,TGTGCCAGCAGTTACGGGGTAGCACTGGGCGGGGAGACCCAGTACTTC